The next 14 T cell receptor beta chains were all read from a single sample in a study of regulatory T cells in long-lasting Graves disease (dated by TCRdb to about 2021). The time point label on this specimen signifies: newly diagnosed GD, antithyroid drugs for less than 3 months. RNA was extracted from PBMCs in TRIzol for both TCR sequencing and RNA sequencing. The library was built by means of multiplex PCR. The sample was run on an Illumina HiSeq 4000. TCR beta libraries were built with iRepertoire HTBI primers and Arm-PCR amplification of CDR3 regions. The public reads were run again by TCRdb, first through fastp at Q25 and then through MiXCR, and only productive beta chains were kept. A single entry per CDR3 protein holds the most common genes and DNA from its merged rows. This sample gives over 500,000 distinct CDR3 sequences in total; 16% of them show up just once. The ten most abundant clones make up about 20% of the sample.

This sample was shared with a second study, whose subject was T cells in Graves' hyperthyroidism and ophthalmopathy.

The sequenced sample was peripheral blood mononuclear cells (PBMCs), obtained at new diagnosis, from a patient treated with antithyroid drugs. These receptors were taken from a woman aged 25 to 45 with Graves disease. Donor details come from another sample of the same person, matched by shared clones.

This clonotype showed up just a few times. A much more abundant neighbour one base away suggests this may be a read error. The V call is TRBV27, the J call TRBJ1-5; no firm D call. The germline V and J ends were trimmed by 8 bases and 0 bases, with 8 bases remaining between them. Per germline, CDR1 MNHEY and CDR2 SMNVEV (reference sequence). The CDR3 has 13 amino acids. The CDR3 sequence is CASGRSSNQPQHF. CDR3 bases: TGTGCCAGCGGTCGTAGTAGCAATCAGCCCCAGCATTTT.

The CDR3 here is CASTYGPQETQYF. CDR3 DNA: TGTGCCAGCACCTATGGACCCCAAGAGACCCAGTACTTC. The rearrangement links TRBV11-2 to TRBJ2-5; D is ambiguous. The length of the CDR3 is 13 residues. V gave up 7 bases and J gave up 1 base, with 10 bases separating them. Per germline, CDR1 SGHAT and CDR2 FQNNGV.

This clonotype appeared many times. V gene TRBV27 combines with J gene TRBJ1-6, with 7 bases identical to TRBD1. The CDR3 is 17 amino acids. V lost 2 bases, J lost 7 bases, and 11 bases stayed unmatched. Germline V gene data show CDR1 as MNHEY and CDR2 as SMNVEV (reference sequence). CDR3 sequence (DNA): TGTGCCAGCAGTTTACTACCGGGACAGAGGGGGAATTCACCCCTCCACTTT. It yields the protein CASSLLPGQRGNSPLHF.

DNA of the CDR3: TGTGCCAGCAGCCCCCTGGGAGGGCCCTCAGATACGCAGTATTTT. Translation gives CASSPLGGPSDTQYF. The chain joins TRBV7-3 to TRBJ2-3; 7 nucleotides align to TRBD2. The germline CDR1 and CDR2 sequences are SGHTA and FQGTGA. Trimming cost V 5 bases and J 4 bases; bases outside gene matches: 9. The CDR3 runs 15 residues.

As concerns this clonotype: This may be a read error, as it is one base from a much larger clone. The rearrangement links TRBV27 to TRBJ2-1, with unresolved D. CDR3 size: 15 residues. Per germline, CDR1 MNHEY and CDR2 SMNVEV (reference sequence). Trimming removed 6 bases at V and 0 bases at J, with 12 bases between. The CDR3 nucleotides read TGTGCCAGCAGACTTAGGACGGGCTCCTACAATGAGCAGTTCTTC. It is translated as CASRLRTGSYNEQFF.

This clonotype was observed many times. The chain has TRBV12-3 or TRBV12-4 and TRBJ2-5, with 8 bases aligning to TRBD2. V was pared by 6 bases and J by 5 bases, with 5 bases of the junction left unmatched. This CDR3 contains 13 residues. The CDR3 is CASSGGGYETQYF. Here the CDR3 DNA reads TGTGCCAGCAGCGGGGGGGGTTACGAGACCCAGTACTTC.

This clonotype was observed at least ten times. This sequence joins TRBV29-1 and TRBJ2-2, with TRBD2 matching over 9 bases. The CDR3 is 14 residues long. Germline assignment: CDR1 SQVTM and CDR2 ANQGSEA. The V gene end was trimmed by 7 bases and the J gene end by 7 bases; junction bases not matched to a gene: 10. The CDR3 loop is CSASDSGRVGELFF. In DNA form, the CDR3 reads TGCAGCGCCAGTGATAGCGGGAGAGTCGGGGAGCTGTTTTTT.

This clonotype was observed a handful of times. V usage is TRBV18 and J usage is TRBJ2-1; a possible D gene is TRBD1 (6 bases). The V end was cut by 3 bases, the J end by 7 bases, with 13 bases between. The CDR3 sequence is 14 residues long. Germline loops: CDR1 KGHSH, CDR2 LQKENI. The CDR3: CASSPDSLLNEQFF. CDR3 in DNA: TGTGCCAGCTCACCGGACAGCCTTTTGAATGAGCAGTTCTTC.

This clonotype came up many times. This chain uses TRBV20-1 with TRBJ1-1; D is undetermined. Germline V gives CDR1 DFQATT, CDR2 SNEGSKA (reference sequence). CDR3 length equals 11 residues. V was shortened by 6 bases and J by 6 bases, with 11 bases between the two germline ends. For the CDR3, the DNA is TGCAGTGCCCCCGTTGTCGCTGAAGCTTTCTTT. Residues: CSAPVVAEAFF.

The CDR3 DNA sequence: TGCGCCAGCCGCCGGGACCCCAGCTCTGGGGCCAACGTCCTGACTTTC. Translation: CASRRDPSSGANVLTF. The chain couples TRBV5-1 to TRBJ2-6; TRBD1 or TRBD2 may be the D gene (5 bases each). V lost 7 bases, J lost 0 bases, and 14 bases lay in between. The CDR3 contains 16 residues. From germline, CDR1 is SGHRS and CDR2 YFSETQ. Full variable domain (remainder filled in from reference TRBV5-1 and TRBJ2-6): KAGVTQTPRYLIKTRGQQVTLSCSPISGHRSVSWYQQTPGQGLQFLFEYFSETQRNKGNFPGRFSGRQFSNSRSEMNVSTLELGDSALYLCASRRDPSSGANVLTFGAGSRLTVL.

The J gene is TRBJ1-2, the V gene TRBV28; D might be TRBD1 (5 bases). The CDR3 length is 17 residues. Germline CDR1 and CDR2: MDHEN and SYDVKM. V was shortened by 6 bases and J by 7 bases, with 27 bases between the two germline ends. CDR3 sequence reads: CASSSSSGEGRFAGYTF. In DNA, the CDR3 is TGTGCCAGCAGCTCCTCATCCGGGGAGGGGAGGTTTGCTGGCTACACCTTC.

This clonotype was seen at least ten times. This rearrangement joins TRBV2 to TRBJ2-7; no definite D call. Germline V gene data show CDR1 as SNHLY and CDR2 as FYNNEI. V gave up 6 bases and J gave up 4 bases, with 4 bases separating them. This CDR3 is built from 10 residues. The CDR3 DNA follows: TGTGCCAGCAGGGCTTACGAGCAGTACTTC. This encodes CASRAYEQYF. The full variable domain, with the rest looked up from reference TRBV2 and TRBJ2-7, is EPEVTQTPSHQVTQMGQEVILRCVPISNHLYFYWYRQILGQKVEFLVSFYNNEISEKSEIFDDQFSVERPDGSNFTLKIRSTKLEDSAMYFCASRAYEQYFGPGTRLTVT.

This clonotype appeared many times. The chain joins TRBV11-2 to TRBJ2-7; D is tentatively TRBD1 or TRBD2 (5 bases each). Germline V lookup: CDR1 SGHAT, CDR2 FQNNGV. V lost 7 bases and J 5 bases, leaving 27 bases between the germline ends. This CDR3 has 17 residues. CDR3 residues: CASTDIGDGGTRDEQYF. The CDR3 DNA reads TGTGCCAGCACCGATATTGGGGATGGGGGAACAAGGGACGAGCAGTACTTC.

A few counts support this clonotype. The CDR3 spells CASSPEGGDTGELFF. The CDR3 DNA follows: TGCGCCAGCAGCCCGGAAGGAGGGGACACCGGGGAGCTGTTTTTT. The chain links TRBV5-1 to TRBJ2-2, with a weak D call TRBD2 (6 bases). Germline CDR1 reads SGHRS; CDR2 reads YFSETQ. The CDR3 extends over 15 amino acids. Trimming removed 4 bases from V and 3 bases from J, with 13 bases in between.